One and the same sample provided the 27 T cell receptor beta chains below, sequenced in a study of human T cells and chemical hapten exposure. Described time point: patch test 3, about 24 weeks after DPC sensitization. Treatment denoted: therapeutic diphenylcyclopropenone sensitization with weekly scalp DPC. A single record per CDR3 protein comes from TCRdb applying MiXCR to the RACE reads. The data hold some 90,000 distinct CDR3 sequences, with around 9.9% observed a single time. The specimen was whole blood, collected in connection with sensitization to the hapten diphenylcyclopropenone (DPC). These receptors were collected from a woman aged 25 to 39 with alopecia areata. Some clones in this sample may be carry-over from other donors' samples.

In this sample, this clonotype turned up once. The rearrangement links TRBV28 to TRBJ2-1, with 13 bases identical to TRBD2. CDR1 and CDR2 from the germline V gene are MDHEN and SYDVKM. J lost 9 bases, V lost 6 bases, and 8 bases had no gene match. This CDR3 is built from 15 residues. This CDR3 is CASRPRTSGSREQFF. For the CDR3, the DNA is TGTGCCAGCAGGCCTAGGACTAGCGGGAGCCGTGAGCAGTTCTTC.

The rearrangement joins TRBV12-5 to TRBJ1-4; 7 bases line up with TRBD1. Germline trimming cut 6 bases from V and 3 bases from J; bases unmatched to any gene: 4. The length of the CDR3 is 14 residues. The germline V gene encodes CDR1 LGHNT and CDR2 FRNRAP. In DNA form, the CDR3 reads TGTGCTAGTGGCCGGGACAGCCCTAATGAAAAACTGTTTTTT. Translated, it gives CASGRDSPNEKLFF.

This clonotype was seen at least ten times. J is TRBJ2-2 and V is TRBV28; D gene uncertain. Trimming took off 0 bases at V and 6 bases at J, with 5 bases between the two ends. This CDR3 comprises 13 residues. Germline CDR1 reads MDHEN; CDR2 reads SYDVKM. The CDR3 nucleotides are TGTGCCAGCAGTTTATGGGAGTCCGGGGAGCTGTTTTTT. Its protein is CASSLWESGELFF.

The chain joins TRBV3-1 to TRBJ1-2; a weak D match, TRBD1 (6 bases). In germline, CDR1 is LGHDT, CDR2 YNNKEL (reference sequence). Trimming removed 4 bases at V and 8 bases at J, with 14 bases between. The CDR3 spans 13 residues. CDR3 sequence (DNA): TGTGCCAGCAGCCCGGACAGATCTGGGGGCTACACCTTC. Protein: CASSPDRSGGYTF.

CDR3 sequence: CAWSLGANVLTF. DNA of the CDR3: TGTGCCTGGAGTCTGGGGGCCAACGTCCTGACTTTC. This chain uses TRBV30 with TRBJ2-6; D not certain. Trimming took 2 bases from V and 4 from J, leaving 3 bases between them. Germline CDR1 reads GTSNPN; CDR2 reads SVGIG (reference sequence). The CDR3 has 12 amino acids.

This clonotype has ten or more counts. Here the CDR3 DNA reads TGTGCCAGCAGTGAAGCGAGCAGGGGGAGAACTGAAGCTTTCTTT. This gives the protein CASSEASRGRTEAFF. The rearrangement joins TRBV6-1 to TRBJ1-1; 7 bases line up with TRBD1. CDR3 length: 15 amino acids. CDR1 is MNHNS, CDR2 SASEGT, per germline. V was clipped by 0 bases and J by 5 bases; unmatched bases: 6.

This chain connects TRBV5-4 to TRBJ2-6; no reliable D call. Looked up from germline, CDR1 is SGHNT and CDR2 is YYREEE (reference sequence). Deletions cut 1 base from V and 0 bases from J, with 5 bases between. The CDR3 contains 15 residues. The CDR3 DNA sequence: TGTGCCAGCAGCTTGCCGTACTCTGGGGCCAACGTCCTGACTTTC. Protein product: CASSLPYSGANVLTF.

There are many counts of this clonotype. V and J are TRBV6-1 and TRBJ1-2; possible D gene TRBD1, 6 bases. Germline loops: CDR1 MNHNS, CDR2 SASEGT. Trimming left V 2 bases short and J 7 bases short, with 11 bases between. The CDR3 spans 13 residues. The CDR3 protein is CASSEHREAGYTF. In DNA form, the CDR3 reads TGTGCCAGCAGTGAACACAGGGAAGCTGGCTACACCTTC.

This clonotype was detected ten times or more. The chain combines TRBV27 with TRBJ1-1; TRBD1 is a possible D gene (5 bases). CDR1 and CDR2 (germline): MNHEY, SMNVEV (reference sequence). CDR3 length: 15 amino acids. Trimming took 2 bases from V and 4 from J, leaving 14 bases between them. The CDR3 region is CASSLEARVGTEAFF. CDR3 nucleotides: TGTGCCAGCAGTTTAGAGGCCAGGGTTGGCACTGAAGCTTTCTTT.

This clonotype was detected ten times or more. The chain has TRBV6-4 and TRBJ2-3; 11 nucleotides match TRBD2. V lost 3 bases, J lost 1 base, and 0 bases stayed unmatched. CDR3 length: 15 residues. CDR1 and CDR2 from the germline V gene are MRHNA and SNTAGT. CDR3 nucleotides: TGTGCCAGCAGTGAGACTAGCGGGGGCACAGATACGCAGTATTTT. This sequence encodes CASSETSGGTDTQYF.

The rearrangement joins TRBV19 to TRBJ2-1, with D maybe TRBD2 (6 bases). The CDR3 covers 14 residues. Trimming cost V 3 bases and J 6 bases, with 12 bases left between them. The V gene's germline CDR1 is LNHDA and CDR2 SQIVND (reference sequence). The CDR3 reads CASSIRGGFNEQFF. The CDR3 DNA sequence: TGTGCCAGTAGTATCAGAGGAGGGTTCAATGAGCAGTTCTTC.

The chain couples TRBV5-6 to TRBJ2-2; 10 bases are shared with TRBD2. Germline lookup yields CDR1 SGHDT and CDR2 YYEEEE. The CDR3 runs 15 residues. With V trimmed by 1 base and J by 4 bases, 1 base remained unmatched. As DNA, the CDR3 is TGTGCCAGCAGCTTGATAGCGGGAGGCACCGGGGAGCTGTTTTTT. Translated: CASSLIAGGTGELFF. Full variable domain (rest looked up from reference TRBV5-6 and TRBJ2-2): DAGVTQSPTHLIKTRGQQVTLRCSPKSGHDTVSWYQQALGQGPQFIFQYYEEEERQRGNFPDRFSGHQFPNYSSELNVNALLLGDSALYLCASSLIAGGTGELFFGEGSRLTVL.

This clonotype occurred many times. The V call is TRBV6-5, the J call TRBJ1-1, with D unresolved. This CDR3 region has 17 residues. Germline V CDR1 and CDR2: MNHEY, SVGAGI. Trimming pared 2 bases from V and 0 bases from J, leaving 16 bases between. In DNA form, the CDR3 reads TGTGCCAGCAGTTACCTACTAGAGGAGCCCATGAACACTGAAGCTTTCTTT. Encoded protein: CASSYLLEEPMNTEAFF.

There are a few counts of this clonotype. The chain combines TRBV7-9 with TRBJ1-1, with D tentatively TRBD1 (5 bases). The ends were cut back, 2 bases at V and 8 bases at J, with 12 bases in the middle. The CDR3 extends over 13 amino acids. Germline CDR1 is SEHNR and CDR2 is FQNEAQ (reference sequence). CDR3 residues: CASSLSPDREAFF. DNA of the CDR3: TGTGCCAGCAGCTTAAGTCCCGACAGAGAAGCTTTCTTT.

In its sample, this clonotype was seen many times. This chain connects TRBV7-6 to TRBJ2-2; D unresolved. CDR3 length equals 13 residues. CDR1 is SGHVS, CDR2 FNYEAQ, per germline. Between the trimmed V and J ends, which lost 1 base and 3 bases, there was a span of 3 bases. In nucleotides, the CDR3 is TGTGCCAGCAGCTTAGGGGACACCGGGGAGCTGTTTTTT. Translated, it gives CASSLGDTGELFF.

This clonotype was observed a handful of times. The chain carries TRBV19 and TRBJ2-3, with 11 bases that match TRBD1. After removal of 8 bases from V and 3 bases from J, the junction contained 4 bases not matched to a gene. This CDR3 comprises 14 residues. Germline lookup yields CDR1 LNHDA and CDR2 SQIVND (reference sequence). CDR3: CASRTGGATDTQYF. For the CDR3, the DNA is TGTGCCAGTCGGACAGGGGGCGCGACAGATACGCAGTATTTT.

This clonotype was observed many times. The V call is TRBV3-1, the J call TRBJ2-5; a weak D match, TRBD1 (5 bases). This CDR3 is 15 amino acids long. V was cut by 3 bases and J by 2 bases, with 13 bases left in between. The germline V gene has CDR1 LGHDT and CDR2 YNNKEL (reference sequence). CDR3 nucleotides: TGTGCCAGCAGCCAGCGCAGGGCCTTACAAGAGACCCAGTACTTC. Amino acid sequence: CASSQRRALQETQYF.

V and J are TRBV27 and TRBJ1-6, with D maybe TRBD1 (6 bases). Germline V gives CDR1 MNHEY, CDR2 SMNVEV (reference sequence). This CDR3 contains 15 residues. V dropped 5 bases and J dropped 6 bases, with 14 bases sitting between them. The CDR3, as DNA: TGTGCCAGCAGTCCACAGGGTCGAAGTAATTCACCCCTCCACTTT. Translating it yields CASSPQGRSNSPLHF.

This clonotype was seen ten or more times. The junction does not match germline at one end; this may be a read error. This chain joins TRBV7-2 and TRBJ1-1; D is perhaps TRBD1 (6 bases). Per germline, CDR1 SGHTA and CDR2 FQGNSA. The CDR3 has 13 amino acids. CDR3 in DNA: TGTGCCAGCAGCCTAACTCGGGACACCGAAGCTTTCTTT. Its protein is CASSLTRDTEAFF. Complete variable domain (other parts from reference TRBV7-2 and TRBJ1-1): GAGVSQSPSNKVTEKGKDVELRCDPISGHTALYWYRQSLGQGLEFLIYFQGNSAPDKSGLPSDRFSAERTGGSVSTLTIQRTQQEDSAVYLCASSLTRDTEAFFGQGTRLTVV.

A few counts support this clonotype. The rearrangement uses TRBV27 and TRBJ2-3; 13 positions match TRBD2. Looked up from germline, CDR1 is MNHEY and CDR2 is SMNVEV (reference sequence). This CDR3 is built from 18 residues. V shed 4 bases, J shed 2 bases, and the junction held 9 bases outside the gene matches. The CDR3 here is CASSSSSGLAGNTDTQYF. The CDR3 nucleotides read TGTGCCAGCAGTTCGTCATCGGGACTAGCGGGAAACACAGATACGCAGTATTTT.

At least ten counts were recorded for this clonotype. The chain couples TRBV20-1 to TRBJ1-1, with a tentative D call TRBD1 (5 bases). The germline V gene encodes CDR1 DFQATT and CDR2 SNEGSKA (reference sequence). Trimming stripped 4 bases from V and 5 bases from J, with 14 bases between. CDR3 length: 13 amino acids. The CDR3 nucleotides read TGCAGTGCTAACCCAGGGATGGAAACTGAAGCTTTCTTT. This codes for CSANPGMETEAFF.

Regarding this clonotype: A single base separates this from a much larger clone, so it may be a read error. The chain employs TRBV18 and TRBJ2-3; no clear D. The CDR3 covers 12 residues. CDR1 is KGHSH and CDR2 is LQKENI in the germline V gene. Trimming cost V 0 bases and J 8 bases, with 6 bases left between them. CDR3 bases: TGTGCCAGCTCACCACCTGGAGTTACGCAGTATTTT. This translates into CASSPPGVTQYF.

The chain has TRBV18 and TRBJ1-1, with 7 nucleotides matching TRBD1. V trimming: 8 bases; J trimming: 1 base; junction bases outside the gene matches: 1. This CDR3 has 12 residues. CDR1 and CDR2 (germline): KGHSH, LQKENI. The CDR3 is CASGQENTEAFF. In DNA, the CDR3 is TGTGCCAGCGGACAGGAGAACACTGAAGCTTTCTTT.

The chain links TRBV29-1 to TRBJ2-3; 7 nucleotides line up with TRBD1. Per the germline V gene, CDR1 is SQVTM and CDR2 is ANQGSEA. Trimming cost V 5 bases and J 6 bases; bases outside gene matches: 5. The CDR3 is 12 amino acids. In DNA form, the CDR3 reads TGCAGCGTTAGACAGGGCGCGGATACGCAGTATTTT. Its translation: CSVRQGADTQYF.

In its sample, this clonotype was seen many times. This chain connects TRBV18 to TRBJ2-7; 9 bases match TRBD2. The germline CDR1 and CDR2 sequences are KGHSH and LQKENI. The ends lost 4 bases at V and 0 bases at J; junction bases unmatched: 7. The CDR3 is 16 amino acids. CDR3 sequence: CASSQGLAGSSYEQYF. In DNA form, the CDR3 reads TGTGCCAGCTCACAGGGACTAGCTGGAAGCTCCTACGAGCAGTACTTC.

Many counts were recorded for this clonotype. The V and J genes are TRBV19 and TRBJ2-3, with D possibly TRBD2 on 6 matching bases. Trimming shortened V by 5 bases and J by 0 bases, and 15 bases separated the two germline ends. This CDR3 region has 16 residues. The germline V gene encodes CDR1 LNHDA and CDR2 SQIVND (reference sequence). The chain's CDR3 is CASSPPRGYSTDTQYF. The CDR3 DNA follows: TGTGCCAGTAGTCCCCCGCGGGGATATAGCACAGATACGCAGTATTTT.

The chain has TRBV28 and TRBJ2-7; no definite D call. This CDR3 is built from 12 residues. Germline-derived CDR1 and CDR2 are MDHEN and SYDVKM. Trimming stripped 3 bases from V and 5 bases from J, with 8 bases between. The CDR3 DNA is TGTGCCAGCAGTTTTGTTGGGCACGAGCAGTACGTC. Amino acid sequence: CASSFVGHEQYV.